This T cell receptor (beta chain) came from a study of monozygotic twins with cystic fibrosis. V lost 0 bases and J 2 bases, leaving 5 bases between the germline ends. In germline, CDR1 is MNHNS, CDR2 SASEGT. The CDR3 runs to 13 residues. The repertoire was sequenced with immunoSEQ multiplex PCR; TCRdb's copy has only in-frame clones and lacks some. The table records about 20,000 clones, around 97% of them present only once. The gene calls are TRBV6-1 and TRBJ2-7, with D unresolved. This clonotype was obtained from a young woman with cystic fibrosis. The sample taken for sequencing was blood. The DNA for the CDR3 is TGTGCCAGCAGTGAAGCAGGCACCTACGAGCAGTACTTC. It specifies CASSEAGTYEQYF.